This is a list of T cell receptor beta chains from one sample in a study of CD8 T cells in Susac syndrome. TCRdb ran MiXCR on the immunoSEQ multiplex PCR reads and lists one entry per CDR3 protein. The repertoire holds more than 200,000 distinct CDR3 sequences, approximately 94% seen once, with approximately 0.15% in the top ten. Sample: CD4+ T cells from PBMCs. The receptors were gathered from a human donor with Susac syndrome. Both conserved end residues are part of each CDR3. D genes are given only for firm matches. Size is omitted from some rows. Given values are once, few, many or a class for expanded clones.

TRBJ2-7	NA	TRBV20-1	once	TGCAGTGCTACGATGGGGCAGGGAGGAAGCGAGCAGTACTTC	CSATMGQGGSEQYF
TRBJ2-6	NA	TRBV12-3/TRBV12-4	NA	TGTGCCAGCAGTTGGGGATCTGGGGCCAACGTCCTGACTTTC	CASSWGSGANVLTF
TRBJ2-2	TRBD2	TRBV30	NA	TGTGCCTGGAGATTGGCGGGGGACACCGGGGAGCTGTTTTTT	CAWRLAGDTGELFF
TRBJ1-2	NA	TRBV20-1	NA	TGCAGTGCTACGGGGAGGTCTGATGGGGCCCAAGGGGGCTATGGCTACACCTTC	CSATGRSDGAQGGYGYTF
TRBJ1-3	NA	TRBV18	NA	TGTGCCAGCTCATCCGGGACACCGACAATCTCTGGAAACACCATATATTTT	CASSSGTPTISGNTIYF
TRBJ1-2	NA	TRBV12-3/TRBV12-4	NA	TGTGCCAGCAGTTTAAGACAGGCCAATAACTATGGCTACACCTTC	CASSLRQANNYGYTF
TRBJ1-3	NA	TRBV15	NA	TGTGCCACCAGCAGAGATAAGGCTGGAAACACCATATATTTT	CATSRDKAGNTIYF
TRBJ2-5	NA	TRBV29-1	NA	TGCAGCGTACGGACGGTAGAAGAGACCCAGTACTTC	CSVRTVEETQYF
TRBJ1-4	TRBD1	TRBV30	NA	TGTGCCTGGACCCCAGGACAGGGGTATGAAAAACTGTTTTTT	CAWTPGQGYEKLFF
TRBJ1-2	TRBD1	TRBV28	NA	TGTGCCAGCAGTTTAGCGACAGGGCAACCTTATGGCTACACCTTC	CASSLATGQPYGYTF
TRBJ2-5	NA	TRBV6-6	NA	TGTGCCAGCGGGATGGCCCAGTACTTC	CASGMAQYF
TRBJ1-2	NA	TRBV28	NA	TGTGCCAGCACTGGGGCTGGCTATGGCTACACCTTC	CASTGAGYGYTF
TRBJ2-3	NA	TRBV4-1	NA	TGCGCCAGCAGCCAACTATCCCGTGCGGGTCAGGGGGGAGATACGCAGTATTTT	CASSQLSRAGQGGDTQYF
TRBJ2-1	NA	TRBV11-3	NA	TGTGCCAGCAGCTCAGGCGCAGAGAGCTACAATGAGCAGTTCTTC	CASSSGAESYNEQFF
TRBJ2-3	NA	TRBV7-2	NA	TGTGCCAGCAGCTTGGGCGGATGGACTAGCACAGATACGCAGTATTTT	CASSLGGWTSTDTQYF
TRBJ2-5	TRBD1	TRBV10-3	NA	TGTGCCATCAGTGACCCCGGACAGGGCGAGACCCAGTACTTC	CAISDPGQGETQYF
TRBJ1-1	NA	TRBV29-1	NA	TGCAGCGTTGTCGGGGGCCAGAACACTGAAGCTTTCTTT	CSVVGGQNTEAFF
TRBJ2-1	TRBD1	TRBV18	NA	TGTGCCAGCTCACCCGGACAGGGCGGCTCCTACAATGAGCAGTTCTTC	CASSPGQGGSYNEQFF
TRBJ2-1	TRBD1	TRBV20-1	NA	TGCAGTGCTAGGGCCGGGACAGGGACTTACAATGAGCAGTTCTTC	CSARAGTGTYNEQFF
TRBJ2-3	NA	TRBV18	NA	TGTGCCAGCTCACCCGCTCAGGATACGCAGTATTTT	CASSPAQDTQYF
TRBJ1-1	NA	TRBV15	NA	TGTGCCACCAGCAGAGACAGGCGAACTGAAGCTTTCTTT	CATSRDRRTEAFF
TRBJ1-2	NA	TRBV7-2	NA	TGTGCCAGCACCTCTGGGGGGACCAACACCTACACCTTC	CASTSGGTNTYTF
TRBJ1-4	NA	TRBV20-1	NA	TGCAGTGCTAGGTCTCTCCAGGGAGCAACTAATGAAAAACTGTTTTTT	CSARSLQGATNEKLFF
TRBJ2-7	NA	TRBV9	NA	TGTGCCAGCTCGCGCGAGGGTTACGAGCAGTACTTC	CASSREGYEQYF
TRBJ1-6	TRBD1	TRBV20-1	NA	TGCAGTGCTGCCCGGGACAGTAATTCACCCCTCCACTTT	CSAARDSNSPLHF
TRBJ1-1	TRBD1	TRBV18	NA	TGTGCCAGCTCACGAAATGCCGGGACAGCATATCCGAACACTGAAGCTTTCTTT	CASSRNAGTAYPNTEAFF
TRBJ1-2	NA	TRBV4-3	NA	TGCGCCAGCAGCCAGGGAACGGACAGTCCCTATGGCTACACCTTC	CASSQGTDSPYGYTF
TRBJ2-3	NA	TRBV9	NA	TGTGCCAGCAGCGTAGTGGGGGACCGGGGTGATACGCAGTATTTT	CASSVVGDRGDTQYF
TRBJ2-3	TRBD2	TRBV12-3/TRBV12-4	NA	TGTGCCAGCAGTTGGACTAGCGGGGCCACAGATACGCAGTATTTT	CASSWTSGATDTQYF
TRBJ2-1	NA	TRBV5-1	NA	TGCGCCAGCAGCTTAAGGGAGAGCTCCTACAATGAGCAGTTCTTC	CASSLRESSYNEQFF
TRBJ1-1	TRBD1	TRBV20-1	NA	TGCAGTGCGCGGACAGGGGGCGCCGGTACTGAAGCTTTCTTT	CSARTGGAGTEAFF
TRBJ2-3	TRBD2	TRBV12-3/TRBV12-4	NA	TGTGCCAGCAGCCGAAAACGGGGGGGGGCCCCAGATACGCAGTATTTT	CASSRKRGGAPDTQYF
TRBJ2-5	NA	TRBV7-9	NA	TGTGCCAGCAGCTTAATCAGGACGGGTGAGACCCAGTACTTC	CASSLIRTGETQYF
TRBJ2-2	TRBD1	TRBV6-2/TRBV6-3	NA	TGTGCCAGCAGCCGAACCTCGACAGGGGCCACCGGGGAGCTGTTTTTT	CASSRTSTGATGELFF
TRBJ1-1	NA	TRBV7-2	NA	TGTGCCAGCAGCTTAGAGCCAGGCCAAGGCCGTGCTTTCTTT	CASSLEPGQGRAFF
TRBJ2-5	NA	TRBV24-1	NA	TGTGCCACCAGTGATCGTTCGGAGGACCAAGAGACCCAGTACTTC	CATSDRSEDQETQYF
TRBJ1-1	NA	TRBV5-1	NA	TGCGCCAGCAGCTTGGGAGTTAAGAACACTGAAGCTTTCTTT	CASSLGVKNTEAFF
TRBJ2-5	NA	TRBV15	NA	TGTGCCACCAGCAGAGATCGAGCCCAAGAGACCCAGTACTTC	CATSRDRAQETQYF
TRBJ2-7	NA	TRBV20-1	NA	TGCAGTGCTGGAGGCTCCTACGAGCAGTACTTC	CSAGGSYEQYF
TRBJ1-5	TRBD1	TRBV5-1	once	TGCGCCAGCAGCCATCGAGGGGGCGAGGATCAGCCCCAGCATTTT	CASSHRGGEDQPQHF
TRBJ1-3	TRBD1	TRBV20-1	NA	TGCAGTGCTAGAGGGAGGGACAGGGCGTCTGGAAACACCATATATTTT	CSARGRDRASGNTIYF
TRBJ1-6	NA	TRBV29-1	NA	TGCAGCGTCGGAACGGATGGCAATTCACCCCTCCACTTT	CSVGTDGNSPLHF
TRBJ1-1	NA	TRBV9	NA	TGTGCCAGCAGCAGGGAACCCGACAGCAACACTGAAGCTTTCTTT	CASSREPDSNTEAFF
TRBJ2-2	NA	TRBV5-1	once	TGCGCCAGCAGCCTCCTGGACAGCTCGAACACCGGGGAGCTGTTTTTT	CASSLLDSSNTGELFF
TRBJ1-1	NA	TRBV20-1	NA	TGCAGTGCTAATAGGGGGGACACTGAAGCTTTCTTT	CSANRGDTEAFF
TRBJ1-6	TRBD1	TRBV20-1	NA	TGCAGTGCTAGAGCCGGGACAGGGGGTTTTAATTCACCCCTCCACTTT	CSARAGTGGFNSPLHF
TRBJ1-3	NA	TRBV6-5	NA	TGTGCCAGCAGTGGGGACGCTGGAAACACCATATATTTT	CASSGDAGNTIYF
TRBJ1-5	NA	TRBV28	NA	TGTGCCAGTGGGACACCGGAGGGCAATCAGCCCCAGCATTTT	CASGTPEGNQPQHF
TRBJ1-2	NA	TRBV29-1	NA	TGCAGAGTTGACACAGCCGGGAAAGGCTACACCTTC	CRVDTAGKGYTF
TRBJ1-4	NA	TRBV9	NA	TGTGCCAGCAGCGACGGGACGTCCTCCGAAAAACTGTTTTTT	CASSDGTSSEKLFF
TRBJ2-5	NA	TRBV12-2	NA	NA	CASRWGQGAEETQYF
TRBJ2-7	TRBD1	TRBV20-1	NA	TGCAGTGCTAGTAGCCCCGGACAGGGTGAGGACGAGCAGTACTTC	CSASSPGQGEDEQYF